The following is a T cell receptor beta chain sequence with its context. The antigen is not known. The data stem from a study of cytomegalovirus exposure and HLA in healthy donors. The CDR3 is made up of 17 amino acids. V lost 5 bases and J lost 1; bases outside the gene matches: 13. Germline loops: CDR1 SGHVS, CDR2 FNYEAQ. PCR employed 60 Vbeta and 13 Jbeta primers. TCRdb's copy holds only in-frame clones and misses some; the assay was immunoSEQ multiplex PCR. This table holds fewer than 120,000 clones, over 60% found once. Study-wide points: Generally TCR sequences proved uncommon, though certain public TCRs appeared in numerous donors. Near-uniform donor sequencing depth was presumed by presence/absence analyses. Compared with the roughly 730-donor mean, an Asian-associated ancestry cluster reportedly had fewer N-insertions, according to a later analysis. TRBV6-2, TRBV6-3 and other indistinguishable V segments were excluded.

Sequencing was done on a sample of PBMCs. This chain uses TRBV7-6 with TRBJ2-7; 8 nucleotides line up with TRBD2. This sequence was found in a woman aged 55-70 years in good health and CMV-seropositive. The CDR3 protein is CASSLQTTSARSYEQYF. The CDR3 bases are TGTGCCAGCAGCCTTCAAACGACTAGCGCACGATCCTACGAGCAGTACTTC.